This T cell receptor beta chain is drawn from a study of T cell responses to AZD1222 COVID-19 vaccine (dated by TCRdb to the early 2020s). About the full investigation: AZD1222 recipients whose second dose came at about 4 weeks and those whose second dose came at about 12 weeks were combined into one group, since spike-specific TCR depth and breadth did not differ between the two schedules. Trial participants were enrolled by age into subgroups of 18-55, 56-69 and 70-plus years, and around 150, 29 and 61 TCR-sequenced participants, respectively, were included in these subgroups. A total of 233 trial participants underwent TCR sequencing, of whom around 200 received two doses of AZD1222 and about 25 received two doses of the MenACWY control vaccine.

A word on this clone: No antigen is known for it. No much larger clonotype is one base removed from it; base qualities were not supplied.

Here is what the overall study found, with its caveats: Participants were mostly white British, with more females than males. The authors suggested clonal diversity may have been underestimated. A significant rise in spike-specific TCR breadth and depth was observed after two AZD1222 doses relative to day 0 and relative to MenACWY recipients. Because no samples from the day 14 peak response were available, repertoires could be characterized only after the peak T cell response. The whole spike protein was spanned by vaccine-associated CD4 TCRs, and dominant responses were seen in regions 160-218 and 743-854. Only six AZD1222 recipients were SARS-CoV-2 seropositive at baseline, limiting conclusions about previously exposed vaccinees. In the small 56-69-year group, the increase in depth fell short of significance, most likely because of low power. Reportedly, close to half of the unique spike-specific TCRs recognized epitopes lying outside the regions that are mutated in the B.1.351 and B.1.1.7 variants.

The CDR3 regions of human TCRbeta chains were analyzed by immunosequencing. From the authors' description of their analysis: TCRs in the repertoires were compared against a reference library of SARS-CoV-2-specific TCRs that had been generated with the MIRA antigen-specificity platform. Breadth was defined as the fraction of unique TCRs that were SARS-CoV-2-associated, and depth was defined as the fraction of total T cells that were SARS-CoV-2-associated. Each spike-specific TCR was assigned to its reactive spike region and to a CD4 or CD8 class using the MIRA data. Log10-transformed breadth and depth values were compared by one-way ANOVA with Sidak's multiple comparisons tests. TCRdb provides this immuneACCESS table in a form limited to in-frame rearrangements. Some clones are lacking; in checked studies, under half of them reflect an unresolved V gene, and why the rest are absent is not known. V and J calls and clone size are those listed in that table; D and trimming were worked out from the DNA. This sample comprises 85,000 to 130,000 clones, approximately 90% of them detected only once. The top ten constitute roughly 20% of the sample.

V gives up 0 bases and J gives up 2 bases, and the segment between their germline ends measures 16 bases. CDR1 is given as LGHNT and CDR2 as FRNRAP, both from the germline V gene. Spanning cysteine to phenylalanine, the CDR3 consists of 17 amino acids. The only DNA kept is the CDR3, 51 bases in frame from the first base. Read against the paper, the sample's time point label means: baseline before first vaccination. Samples from vaccinated people were obtained from the UK trials COV001 and COV002, which included a single-blind randomized controlled phase 2/3 trial of AZD1222 (ChAdOx1 nCoV-19) in healthy adults. Trial participant PBMC samples were collected at day 0 and day 28 after the second dose for TCRbeta chain sequencing.

Sequences were derived from peripheral blood, sampled on day 0 of AZD1222 vaccination. The clonotype originates from an adult in good health. The chain links TRBV12-5 with TRBJ1-1, with an unclear D gene assignment. The nucleotide sequence reads TGTGCTAGTGGTTTGGTATTGGGCCAGCCGAAAAACACTGAAGCTTTCTTT. The resulting protein is CASGLVLGQPKNTEAFF.